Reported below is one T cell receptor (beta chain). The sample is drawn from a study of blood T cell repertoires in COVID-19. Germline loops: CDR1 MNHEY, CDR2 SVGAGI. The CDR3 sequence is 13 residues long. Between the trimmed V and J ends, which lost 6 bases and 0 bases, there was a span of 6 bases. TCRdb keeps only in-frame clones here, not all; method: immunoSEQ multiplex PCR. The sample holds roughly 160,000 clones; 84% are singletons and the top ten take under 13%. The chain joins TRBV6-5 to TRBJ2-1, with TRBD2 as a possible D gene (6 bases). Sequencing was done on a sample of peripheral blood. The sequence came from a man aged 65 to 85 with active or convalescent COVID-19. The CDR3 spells CASREGSYNEQFF. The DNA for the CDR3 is TGTGCCAGCAGGGAGGGCTCCTACAATGAGCAGTTCTTC.